These T cell receptor beta chains were read from a single sample in a study of early stage breast cancer tumors. Clones were sequenced by immunoSEQ multiplex PCR, and TCRdb holds only the in-frame ones, with some missing. The sample yields about 36,000 clones, 65% to 75% seen once. Sequencing used blood. The source is a person aged 60 to 70 with breast cancer. The CDR3 runs from the conserved cysteine through the conserved F or W. The order of the fields is clone size, D gene, J gene, V gene, CDR3 DNA, CDR3 protein. A D gene is named only where the DNA matches it firmly. Not every row has a clone size; where given, it reads once, few, many or a size class.

few NA TRBJ2-5 TRBV18 TGTGCCAGCTCACCACCGCAGTTACAAGAGACCCAGTACTTC CASSPPQLQETQYF
NA TRBD1 TRBJ2-7 TRBV4-1 TGCGCCAGCAGCCACCGGGACAGTCTCGAGCAGTACTTC CASSHRDSLEQYF
NA TRBD2 TRBJ2-1 TRBV14 TGTGCCAGCAGCCTTCAGCGGGGGTCCTACAATGAGCAGTTCTTC CASSLQRGSYNEQFF
few NA TRBJ1-1 TRBV4-1 TGCGCCAGCAGCCAAGAACGGACCACTGAAGCTTTCTTT CASSQERTTEAFF
NA NA TRBJ1-2 TRBV7-2 TGTGCCACCAGACCCCCGGGACACGTTTATGGCTACACCTTC CATRPPGHVYGYTF
NA NA TRBJ2-7 TRBV19 TGTGCCAGTAGTATAGGGTTGCTCAGCCCGGACCTACTCATACGCCCCTACGAGCAGTACTTC CASSIGLLSPDLLIRPYEQYF
NA NA TRBJ1-1 TRBV11-2 TGTGCCAGCAGCTTAGGTGCGGTCTCGAACACTGAAGCTTTCTTT CASSLGAVSNTEAFF
few TRBD1 TRBJ2-7 TRBV10-2 TGCGCCAGCAGTACGTCTGGACAGGCCGCCGAGCAGTACTTC CASSTSGQAAEQYF
NA NA TRBJ2-5 TRBV5-1 TGCGCCAGCAGCTTGGAGGGGGAGACCCAGTACTTC CASSLEGETQYF
NA NA TRBJ2-3 TRBV6-4 TGTGCCAGCAGTGACTCGTGGGCCAGCAGTGATACGCAGTATTTT CASSDSWASSDTQYF
NA TRBD1 TRBJ2-3 TRBV18 TGTGCCAGCTCACCACCGGGACAGATCACAGATACGCAGTATTTT CASSPPGQITDTQYF
NA TRBD2 TRBJ2-7 TRBV27 TGTGCCAGCCGTTCGCGGGGGGCCCACGAGCAGTACTTC CASRSRGAHEQYF
NA TRBD1 TRBJ2-1 TRBV6-5 TGTGCCAGCAGTTACATGGGACAGAGCTACAATGAGCAGTTCTTC CASSYMGQSYNEQFF
once TRBD2 TRBJ2-1 TRBV19 TGTGCCAGTAGTGCCGGATTGCGGGAGATGGGTTACAATGAGCAGTTCTTC CASSAGLREMGYNEQFF
NA NA TRBJ1-5 TRBV6-1 TGTGCCAGCAGTGAAGGAGGGGAGTTCTATCAGCCCCAGCATTTT CASSEGGEFYQPQHF
NA NA TRBJ2-7 TRBV29-1 TGCAGCGTCCAAAGGCAGGGTACCTACGAGCAGTACTTC CSVQRQGTYEQYF
NA NA TRBJ2-1 TRBV28 TGTGCCGGCGGGACAGCCTCCTACAATGAGCAGTTCTTC CAGGTASYNEQFF
once NA TRBJ1-5 TRBV6-1 TGTGCCAGCAGTATCACGAGGCCGCGCAATCAGCCCCAGCATTTT CASSITRPRNQPQHF
NA TRBD1 TRBJ2-7 TRBV2 TGTGCCAGCAGGGCGACAGGGGTGGGTAGATACGAGCAGTACTTC CASRATGVGRYEQYF
NA NA TRBJ2-5 TRBV5-6 TGTGCCAGCAGCTTGGCCCGGCGAGAGACCCAGTACTTC CASSLARRETQYF
NA NA TRBJ2-1 TRBV9 TGTGCCAGCAGCGTAGCCGGGGGCAGGTATAATGAGCAGTTCTTC CASSVAGGRYNEQFF
NA TRBD1 TRBJ1-1 TRBV6-6 TGTGCCAGCAGTTATACAGGGGACACTGAAGCTTTCTTT CASSYTGDTEAFF
once NA TRBJ1-4 TRBV30 TGTGCCTGGGCCGGGAATGAAAAACTGTTTTTT CAWAGNEKLFF
few TRBD1 TRBJ1-1 TRBV19 TGTGCCAGTAGTATAGTACAGGGGTCAGGGACTGAAGCTTTCTTT CASSIVQGSGTEAFF
NA NA TRBJ2-7 TRBV7-8 TGTGCCAGCAGCTTATCACAGGCGAGCTCCTACGAGCAGTACTTC CASSLSQASSYEQYF
few NA TRBJ1-4 TRBV7-9 TGTGCCAGCAGGCCCCGGGAGGGAGAAAAACTGTTTTTT CASRPREGEKLFF
few TRBD1 TRBJ2-7 TRBV27 TGTGCCAGCGGCCCTTGGGGGACAGGGTCCTACGAGCAGTACTTC CASGPWGTGSYEQYF
NA NA TRBJ2-2 TRBV4-2 TGTGCCAGCAGCCAAGGACGCAGCGGCACCGGGGAGCTGTTTTTT CASSQGRSGTGELFF
few NA TRBJ2-3 TRBV6-4 TGTGCCAGCAGTGACTCCAGTTCAGGGACGCAGTATTTT CASSDSSSGTQYF
NA NA TRBJ1-6 TRBV9 TGTGCCAGCAGCGTATTTCCGTATTCCCCCAGTCCCTGGGACGATTCACCCCTCCACTTT CASSVFPYSPSPWDDSPLHF
NA TRBD1 TRBJ1-3 TRBV4-1 TGCGCCAGCAGCCAAGCCGGACAGGGGCGCGGAAACACCATATATTTT CASSQAGQGRGNTIYF
medium-sized NA TRBJ2-7 TRBV5-5 TGTGCCAGCAGCTCGCGGGTTTACGGGGCGGATAGCTCCTACGAGCAGTACTTC CASSSRVYGADSSYEQYF
NA NA TRBJ1-2 TRBV18 TGTGCCAGCTCACCAGGGGGCCCTAACTATGGCTACACCTTC CASSPGGPNYGYTF
NA TRBD1 TRBJ1-6 TRBV30 TGTGCCTGGGACGGGACAGGGGGCTATTCACCCCTCCACTTT CAWDGTGGYSPLHF
NA NA TRBJ1-4 TRBV15 TGTGCCACCAGCCCTCACTTAACCCGGGCAGGGCGAACTAATGAAAAACTGTTTTTT CATSPHLTRAGRTNEKLFF